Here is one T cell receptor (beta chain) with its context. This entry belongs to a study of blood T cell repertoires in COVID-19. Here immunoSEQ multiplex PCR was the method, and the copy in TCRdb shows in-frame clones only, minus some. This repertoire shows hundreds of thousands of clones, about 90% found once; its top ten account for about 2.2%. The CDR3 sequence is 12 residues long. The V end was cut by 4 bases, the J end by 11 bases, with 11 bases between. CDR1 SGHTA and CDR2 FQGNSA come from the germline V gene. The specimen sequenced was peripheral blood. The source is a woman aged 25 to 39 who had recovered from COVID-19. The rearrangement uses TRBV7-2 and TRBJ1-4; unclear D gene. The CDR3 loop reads CASSSLRGKLFF. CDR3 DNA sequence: TGTGCCAGCAGCTCGCTACGAGGGAAACTGTTTTTT. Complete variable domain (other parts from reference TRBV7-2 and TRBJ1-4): GAGVSQSPSNKVTEKGKDVELRCDPISGHTALYWYRQSLGQGLEFLIYFQGNSAPDKSGLPSDRFSAERTGGSVSTLTIQRTQQEDSAVYLCASSSLRGKLFFGSGTQLSVL.